One and the same sample provided the 21 T cell receptor beta chains below, sequenced in a study of CD8+ T cells in alopecia areata. Sequencing templates came from extracted RNA that was reverse transcribed into cDNA. Clones were sequenced by immunoSEQ multiplex PCR, and TCRdb holds only the in-frame ones, with some missing. The table includes about 190,000 clones, roughly 62% detected once. Treatment of the sample: oral pan-JAK inhibitor, 5-10 mg twice daily. This specimen consisted of CD8+ T cells sorted from blood, obtained at week 24, from a patient treated with tofacitinib. These receptor sequences come from a human donor with alopecia areata.

J is TRBJ2-1 and V is TRBV5-6; no clear D gene. The CDR3 consists of 12 residues. Germline loops: CDR1 SGHDT, CDR2 YYEEEE. V lost 0 bases to trimming and J lost 9 bases, with 7 bases between them. Here the CDR3 reads CASSLAGSEQFF. The CDR3 nucleotides are TGTGCCAGCAGCTTGGCCGGCAGTGAGCAGTTCTTC.

This chain joins TRBV7-9 and TRBJ2-1; 7 nucleotides align to TRBD1. The length of the CDR3 is 13 residues. The germline CDR1 and CDR2 sequences are SEHNR and FQNEAQ (reference sequence). The CDR3 loop is CAAADRAYNEQFF. In DNA form, the CDR3 reads TGTGCAGCCGCCGACAGGGCTTACAATGAGCAGTTCTTC.

A single count supports this clone. This chain connects TRBV11-2 to TRBJ2-1; TRBD2 aligns across 7 bases. Trimming cost V 5 bases and J 0 bases; bases outside gene matches: 10. Per the germline V gene, CDR1 is SGHAT and CDR2 is FQNNGV. The CDR3 has 17 amino acids. The CDR3 is CASSARMGGSSYNEQFF. The CDR3 bases are TGTGCCAGCAGCGCCCGGATGGGGGGGAGCTCCTACAATGAGCAGTTCTTC.

The chain carries TRBV5-1 and TRBJ2-3, with 8 positions matching TRBD1. There are 16 residues in the CDR3. J was trimmed by 5 bases and V by 0 bases; bases with no gene match: 8. CDR1 SGHRS and CDR2 YFSETQ come from the germline V gene. DNA of the CDR3: TGCGCCAGCAGCTTGGGTCCGGGACAGGCAGGAGATACGCAGTATTTT. Translation: CASSLGPGQAGDTQYF.

The chain joins TRBV13 to TRBJ2-7, with 10 bases that match TRBD1. The germline CDR1 and CDR2 sequences are PRHDT and FYEKMQ (reference sequence). V shed 0 bases, J shed 3 bases, and the junction held 2 bases outside the gene matches. CDR3 length equals 15 residues. CDR3 loop: CASSLGTGGFYEQYF. For the CDR3, the DNA is TGTGCCAGCAGCTTAGGGACAGGGGGCTTCTACGAGCAGTACTTC.

The V gene is TRBV7-9, the J gene TRBJ1-1; the match to TRBD1 covers 10 bases. Losses at the gene ends were 5 bases for V and 5 bases for J; bases not matched to a gene: 20. Looked up from germline, CDR1 is SEHNR and CDR2 is FQNEAQ (reference sequence). The CDR3 is 19 residues long. Written as DNA, the CDR3 is TGTGCCAGCAGCCTAGGACTGGGGACAGGGGAAGTATTAAGGACTGAAGCTTTCTTT. Translating it yields CASSLGLGTGEVLRTEAFF.

In its sample, this clone was seen a few times. The chain employs TRBV27 and TRBJ1-4; D is ambiguous. The CDR3 runs 14 residues. Per the germline V gene, CDR1 is MNHEY and CDR2 is SMNVEV (reference sequence). V lost 5 bases, J lost 8 bases, and 15 bases lay in between. The CDR3 spells CASSDSPPGEKLFF. The CDR3 nucleotides read TGTGCCAGCAGTGATTCCCCACCAGGAGAAAAACTGTTTTTT.

This clone was recorded only once. V is TRBV4-1 and J is TRBJ2-2; no clear D gene. The germline V and J ends were trimmed by 1 base and 6 bases, with 3 bases remaining between them. The CDR3 has 12 amino acids. Looked up from germline, CDR1 is MGHRA and CDR2 is YSYEKL. CDR3 nucleotide sequence: TGCGCCAGCAGCCAAGCCTCCGGGGAGCTGTTTTTT. It codes for CASSQASGELFF.

CDR3 nucleotides: TGTGCCAGCAGCGTGACTAGCGGGGGGGCCCAGGCGAGTGAGCAGTTCTTC. Amino acids: CASSVTSGGAQASEQFF. The chain links TRBV9 to TRBJ2-1, with TRBD2 matching 14 bases. CDR1 and CDR2 (germline): SGDLS, YYNGEE. The CDR3 has 17 amino acids. V trimming: 2 bases; J trimming: 9 bases; junction bases outside the gene matches: 10.

This clone turned up a few times. The V call is TRBV5-1, the J call TRBJ1-4; 7 bases are a match to TRBD1. V lost 2 bases, J lost 5 bases, and 12 bases stayed unmatched. Germline values: CDR1 SGHRS, CDR2 YFSETQ. The CDR3 runs to 17 residues. CDR3 loop: CASSLGFGGQANEKLFF. Written as DNA, the CDR3 is TGCGCCAGCAGCTTAGGTTTTGGAGGACAGGCGAATGAAAAACTGTTTTTT.

This clone has just one count. The CDR3 sequence is CASSQGGESDQPQHF. The DNA of the CDR3 is TGCGCCAGCAGCCAAGGTGGGGAGTCGGATCAGCCCCAGCATTTT. This chain joins TRBV4-1 and TRBJ1-5; D gene ambiguous. Germline V lookup: CDR1 MGHRA, CDR2 YSYEKL. V shed 1 base and J shed 5 bases, with 12 bases lying between them. The CDR3 is made up of 15 amino acids.

The chain combines TRBV5-1 with TRBJ2-1; no clear D. V lost 0 bases, J lost 5 bases, and 15 bases lay in between. Germline-derived CDR1 and CDR2 are SGHRS and YFSETQ. The CDR3 sequence is 16 residues long. The CDR3 DNA reads TGCGCCAGCAGCTTGGTGGGCCGGCAAAGGGACAATGAGCAGTTCTTC. It translates to CASSLVGRQRDNEQFF. The whole variable domain, filled in from reference TRBV5-1 and TRBJ2-1, reads KAGVTQTPRYLIKTRGQQVTLSCSPISGHRSVSWYQQTPGQGLQFLFEYFSETQRNKGNFPGRFSGRQFSNSRSEMNVSTLELGDSALYLCASSLVGRQRDNEQFFGPGTRLTVL.

The chain carries TRBV5-6 and TRBJ2-4; 8 bases are shared with TRBD2. V was clipped by 2 bases and J by 4 bases; unmatched bases: 2. Germline V gene data show CDR1 as SGHDT and CDR2 as YYEEEE. CDR3 length: 14 residues. CDR3 loop: CASSFGGGKNIQYF. The CDR3 bases are TGTGCCAGCAGCTTCGGCGGGGGGAAAAACATTCAGTACTTC. The entire variable domain, with the rest obtained from reference TRBV5-6 and TRBJ2-4, is as follows: DAGVTQSPTHLIKTRGQQVTLRCSPKSGHDTVSWYQQALGQGPQFIFQYYEEEERQRGNFPDRFSGHQFPNYSSELNVNALLLGDSALYLCASSFGGGKNIQYFGAGTRLSVL.

There are a few counts of this clone. The gene calls are TRBV30 and TRBJ2-5; 11 nucleotides agree with TRBD1. Germline V gene lookup returns CDR1 GTSNPN and CDR2 SVGIG (reference sequence). The V gene end was trimmed by 5 bases and the J gene end by 4 bases; junction bases not matched to a gene: 9. The CDR3 has 15 amino acids. The CDR3 DNA sequence: TGTGCCTGGGGACAGGGGGCGCATAGTCTAGAGACCCAGTACTTC. Amino acid sequence: CAWGQGAHSLETQYF.

This clone has only a few counts. The CDR3 DNA sequence: TGTGCCAGTAGTATGGAGACACGGTCACCCCTCCACTTT. It specifies CASSMETRSPLHF. This sequence joins TRBV19 and TRBJ1-6, with unresolved D. The CDR3 is made up of 13 amino acids. CDR1 and CDR2 (germline): LNHDA, SQIVND (reference sequence). Trimming removed 3 bases at V and 10 bases at J, with 10 bases between.

The rearrangement joins TRBV27 to TRBJ2-7; TRBD1 might be the D (6 bases). The CDR3 consists of 13 residues. The germline CDR1 and CDR2 sequences are MNHEY and SMNVEV (reference sequence). The V end was cut by 5 bases, the J end by 3 bases, with 11 bases between. CDR3 loop: CASSRRGGYEQYF. The CDR3 DNA is TGTGCCAGCAGTCGCAGGGGCGGCTACGAGCAGTACTTC.

This chain uses TRBV10-3 with TRBJ2-7, with D unresolved. In germline, CDR1 is ENHRY, CDR2 SYGVKD. The CDR3 contains 13 residues. V shed 2 bases and J shed 3 bases, with 8 bases lying between them. In nucleotides, the CDR3 is TGTGCCATCAGTGAGGCCTCGAGCTACGAGCAGTACTTC. As protein: CAISEASSYEQYF.

The rearrangement links TRBV27 to TRBJ2-7; 8 bases agree with TRBD1. Germline V gene sequence: CDR1 MNHEY, CDR2 SMNVEV (reference sequence). Unmatched junction bases numbered 7, after V lost 5 bases and J lost 7 bases. The CDR3 is 13 residues long. The CDR3 DNA reads TGTGCCAGCAGTCTCGCACAGGGGGAAGAGCAGTACTTC. Protein: CASSLAQGEEQYF.

This clone was observed a single time. The V call is TRBV11-2, the J call TRBJ1-5; possibly TRBD1 for D (5 bases). Deletions cut 4 bases from V and 5 bases from J, with 9 bases between. The CDR3 extends over 13 amino acids. Germline lookup yields CDR1 SGHAT and CDR2 FQNNGV. The CDR3 protein is CASSSRDDQPQHF. The CDR3 nucleotides read TGTGCCAGCAGCTCAAGGGACGATCAGCCCCAGCATTTT.

This rearrangement joins TRBV30 to TRBJ2-2, with D possibly being TRBD2 (7 bases). CDR3 size: 16 residues. The ends were cut back, 5 bases at V and 7 bases at J, with 23 bases in the middle. Looked up from germline, CDR1 is GTSNPN and CDR2 is SVGIG (reference sequence). As DNA, the CDR3 is TGTGCCTGGGTTTCTACGGGGGGCGAACACCTCGGGGAGCTGTTTTTT. Residues: CAWVSTGGEHLGELFF.

The chain links TRBV4-1 to TRBJ1-1; D might be TRBD1 (5 bases). V dropped 0 bases and J dropped 3 bases, with 26 bases sitting between them. CDR1 and CDR2 (germline): MGHRA, YSYEKL. This CDR3 contains 20 residues. The CDR3 sequence: CASSQEISRREVERYTEAFF. CDR3 bases: TGCGCCAGCAGCCAAGAGATTTCGCGCAGGGAGGTCGAAAGGTACACTGAAGCTTTCTTT.